Shown below are 14 T cell receptor beta chains from a single sample sequenced in a study of CD8 T cells in ankylosing spondylitis (dated by TCRdb to 2017 to 2019). Receptor amplification or capture employed 5' RACE. TCRdb shows the sequencer as Illumina HiSeq 2500. TCRdb handled the public reads itself, with Q25 trimming in fastp and clone calling in MiXCR, and kept productive beta chains. Merged by CDR3 protein, the rows form single entries marked with the most common genes and DNA. Counted in this sample were about 96,000 distinct CDR3 sequences; around 9.4% of them appeared once. The ten largest clones represent approximately 5.5% of the sample. The sequenced sample consisted of blood, either unsorted or a sorted T cell fraction (not recorded which). The receptors were sampled from a male donor with ankylosing spondylitis or in good health (not recorded which).

The rearrangement uses TRBV3-1 and TRBJ2-2; TRBD2 aligns across 8 bases. The CDR3 runs 17 residues. V lost 11 bases and J lost 6; bases outside the gene matches: 20. Germline CDR1 and CDR2: LGHDT and YNNKEL (reference sequence). For the CDR3, the DNA is TGTGCCTCCACCCAAGGCAGAGTAGCGGGGTTACCCGGGGAGCTGTTTTTT. This translates into CASTQGRVAGLPGELFF.

This clonotype was detected ten times or more. The chain carries TRBV20-1 and TRBJ2-7; TRBD1 agrees at 7 bases. After removal of 1 base from V and 5 bases from J, the junction contained 2 bases not matched to a gene. Germline CDR1 and CDR2: DFQATT and SNEGSKA (reference sequence). This CDR3 contains 12 residues. As DNA, the CDR3 is TGCAGTGCTAGAGCGACAGGGAACGAGCAGTACTTC. Amino acids: CSARATGNEQYF.

This sequence joins TRBV7-2 and TRBJ1-2; D is uncertain. The germline gives CDR1 SGHTA, CDR2 FQGNSA. V shed 7 bases and J shed 4 bases, with 13 bases lying between them. The CDR3 totals 13 residues. The CDR3 here is CASTPSMAYGYTF. CDR3 coding DNA: TGTGCCAGCACCCCCAGTATGGCCTATGGCTACACCTTC. Complete variable domain (other parts from reference TRBV7-2 and TRBJ1-2): GAGVSQSPSNKVTEKGKDVELRCDPISGHTALYWYRQSLGQGLEFLIYFQGNSAPDKSGLPSDRFSAERTGGSVSTLTIQRTQQEDSAVYLCASTPSMAYGYTFGSGTRLTVV.

The sample holds many counts of this clonotype. The V call is TRBV11-2, the J call TRBJ1-2, with D hard to call. CDR3 size: 14 residues. Trimming left V 1 base short and J 5 bases short, with 11 bases between. Germline-derived CDR1 and CDR2 are SGHAT and FQNNGV. The DNA of the CDR3 is TGTGCCAGCAGCTTAGGACCCCCGCTATATGGCTACACCTTC. Encoded protein: CASSLGPPLYGYTF.

This clonotype was seen at least ten times. The chain employs TRBV13 and TRBJ1-2; unclear D gene. Germline V gene data show CDR1 as PRHDT and CDR2 as FYEKMQ (reference sequence). V was pared by 5 bases and J by 8 bases, with 9 bases between. CDR3 length: 11 residues. CDR3 DNA sequence: TGTGCCAGCAGCCCGGGATACGGCTACACCTTC. Translated, it gives CASSPGYGYTF.

This clonotype showed up many times. The V call is TRBV5-5, the J call TRBJ2-3; 13 bases are a match to TRBD2. V shed 8 bases and J 2 bases; nucleotides not matched to a gene: 14. This CDR3 spans 18 amino acids. CDR1 is SGHKS, CDR2 YYEKEE, per germline (reference sequence). Here the CDR3 reads CASTPLELAGGPTDTQYF. The CDR3, as DNA: TGTGCCAGTACCCCTCTTGAACTAGCGGGGGGGCCCACAGATACGCAGTATTTT. The full variable domain, with the rest looked up from reference TRBV5-5 and TRBJ2-3, is DAGVTQSPTHLIKTRGQQVTLRCSPISGHKSVSWYQQVLGQGPQFIFQYYEKEERGRGNFPDRFSARQFPNYSSELNVNALLLGDSALYLCASTPLELAGGPTDTQYFGPGTRLTVL.

The chain employs TRBV18 and TRBJ2-7; TRBD1 agrees at 8 bases. V lost 3 bases, J lost 4 bases, and 5 bases stayed unmatched. CDR1 is KGHSH, CDR2 LQKENI, per germline. The CDR3 is made up of 14 amino acids. Written as DNA, the CDR3 is TGTGCCAGCTCACCGGACAGGGTCACGTACGAGCAGTACTTC. It specifies CASSPDRVTYEQYF.

This clonotype was counted at least ten times. The rearrangement joins TRBV7-9 to TRBJ1-3; 7 bases agree with TRBD1. The V gene end was trimmed by 5 bases and the J gene end by 2 bases; junction bases not matched to a gene: 9. This CDR3 is built from 16 residues. Germline V gene data show CDR1 as SEHNR and CDR2 as FQNEAQ (reference sequence). CDR3 DNA sequence: TGTGCCAGCAGCGGGGGGGACAGAGCGGCTGGAAACACCATATATTTT. It specifies CASSGGDRAAGNTIYF.

The table lists this clonotype with a few counts. The chain links TRBV7-2 to TRBJ2-1; 7 positions agree with TRBD1. This CDR3 region has 16 residues. Germline V gene sequence: CDR1 SGHTA, CDR2 FQGNSA. Trimming removed 1 base from V and 4 bases from J; junction bases left unmatched: 7. The DNA of the CDR3 is TGTGCCAGCAGCTTAGGTGCAGGGGGAGAATACAATGAGCAGTTCTTC. Encoded protein: CASSLGAGGEYNEQFF. Supplemented by reference TRBV7-2 and TRBJ2-1, the full variable domain reads GAGVSQSPSNKVTEKGKDVELRCDPISGHTALYWYRQSLGQGLEFLIYFQGNSAPDKSGLPSDRFSAERTGGSVSTLTIQRTQQEDSAVYLCASSLGAGGEYNEQFFGPGTRLTVL.

This clonotype was observed at least ten times. The V and J genes are TRBV29-1 and TRBJ1-1; D might be TRBD1 (6 bases). Trimming stripped 4 bases from V and 0 bases from J, with 9 bases between. This CDR3 region has 13 residues. Germline CDR1 and CDR2: SQVTM and ANQGSEA. This CDR3 is CSVARGLNTEAFF. The CDR3 DNA reads as TGCAGCGTTGCTCGGGGGCTGAACACTGAAGCTTTCTTT.

In its sample, this clonotype was seen many times. The chain links TRBV20-1 to TRBJ2-4; possible D gene TRBD2, 5 bases. Germline loops: CDR1 DFQATT, CDR2 SNEGSKA (reference sequence). There are 15 residues in the CDR3. V dropped 0 bases and J dropped 6 bases, with 15 bases sitting between them. CDR3 nucleotide sequence: TGCAGTGCTAGAGATGAGGGTAGAGGAGGAAACATTCAGTACTTC. It yields the protein CSARDEGRGGNIQYF.

This clonotype was seen repeatedly, ten times or more. The V and J genes are TRBV11-2 and TRBJ2-2; TRBD2 is a possible D gene (5 bases). Per germline, CDR1 SGHAT and CDR2 FQNNGV. V was cut by 0 bases and J by 5 bases, with 19 bases left in between. There are 18 residues in the CDR3. The DNA for the CDR3 is TGTGCCAGCAGCTTAGACCAGCGGACTGAATCCCTTACCGGGGAGCTGTTTTTT. Protein: CASSLDQRTESLTGELFF.

This clonotype appeared a few times. The rearrangement links TRBV7-9 to TRBJ1-6; 9 bases map to TRBD1. Germline CDR1 is SEHNR and CDR2 is FQNEAQ (reference sequence). The V and J ends lost 3 bases and 6 bases, in that order; junction bases with no gene match: 3. This CDR3 contains 15 residues. CDR3 DNA: TGTGCCAGCAGCTTTCTGGGACAGGGTAATTCACCCCTCCACTTT. It specifies CASSFLGQGNSPLHF.

This clonotype was detected ten times or more. The chain couples TRBV3-1 to TRBJ2-2; D remains unclear. V dropped 1 base and J dropped 1 base, with 4 bases sitting between them. The CDR3 length is 14 residues. Germline V lookup: CDR1 LGHDT, CDR2 YNNKEL (reference sequence). CDR3 nucleotide sequence: TGTGCCAGCAGCCAAGGTGGGAACACCGGGGAGCTGTTTTTT. It translates to CASSQGGNTGELFF.